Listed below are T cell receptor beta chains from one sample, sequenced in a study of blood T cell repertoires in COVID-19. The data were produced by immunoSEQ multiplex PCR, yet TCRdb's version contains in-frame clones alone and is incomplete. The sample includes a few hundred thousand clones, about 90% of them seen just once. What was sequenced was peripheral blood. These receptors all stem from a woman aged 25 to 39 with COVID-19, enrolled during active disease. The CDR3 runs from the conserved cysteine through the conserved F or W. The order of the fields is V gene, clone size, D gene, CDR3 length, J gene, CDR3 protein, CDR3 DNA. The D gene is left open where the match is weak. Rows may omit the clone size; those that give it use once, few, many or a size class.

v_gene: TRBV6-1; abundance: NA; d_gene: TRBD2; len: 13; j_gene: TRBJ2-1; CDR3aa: CASSERAGDEQFF; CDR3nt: TGTGCCAGCAGTGAAAGGGCGGGAGATGAGCAGTTCTTC
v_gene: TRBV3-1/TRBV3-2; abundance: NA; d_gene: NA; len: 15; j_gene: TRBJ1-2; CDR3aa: CASSQDRGLDYGYTF; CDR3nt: TGTGCCAGCAGCCAAGACAGGGGCCTGGACTATGGCTACACCTTC
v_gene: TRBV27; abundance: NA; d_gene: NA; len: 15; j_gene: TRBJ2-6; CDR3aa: CASSPQETGANVLTF; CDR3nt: TGTGCCAGCAGTCCACAGGAAACTGGGGCCAACGTCCTGACTTTC
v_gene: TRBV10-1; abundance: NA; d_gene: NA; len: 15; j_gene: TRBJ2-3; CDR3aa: CASSESQTNTDTQYF; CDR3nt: TGCGCCAGCAGTGAGTCACAAACCAATACAGATACGCAGTATTTT
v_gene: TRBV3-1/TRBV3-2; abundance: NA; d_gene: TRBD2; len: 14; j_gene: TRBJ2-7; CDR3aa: CASSLSSGAGEQYF; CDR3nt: TGTGCCAGCAGCCTATCTAGCGGGGCGGGAGAGCAGTACTTC
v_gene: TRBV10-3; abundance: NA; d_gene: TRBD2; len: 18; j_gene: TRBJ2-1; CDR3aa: CAISAHRGLAGDINEQFF; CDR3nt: TGTGCCATCAGTGCCCACAGGGGACTAGCGGGGGACATCAATGAGCAGTTCTTC
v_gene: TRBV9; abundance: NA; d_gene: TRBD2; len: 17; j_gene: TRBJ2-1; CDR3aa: CASSVTTGLALNNEQFF; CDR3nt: TGTGCCAGCAGCGTAACCACCGGACTAGCGCTCAACAATGAGCAGTTCTTC
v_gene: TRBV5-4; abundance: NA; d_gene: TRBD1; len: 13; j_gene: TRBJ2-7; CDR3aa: CASSHRGFYEQYF; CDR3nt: TGTGCCAGCAGCCACAGGGGTTTCTACGAGCAGTACTTC
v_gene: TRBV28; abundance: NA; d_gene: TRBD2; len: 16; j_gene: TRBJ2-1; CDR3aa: CASSSGGLAGGGEQFF; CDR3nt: TGTGCCAGCAGTTCCGGAGGGCTAGCGGGAGGGGGTGAGCAGTTCTTC
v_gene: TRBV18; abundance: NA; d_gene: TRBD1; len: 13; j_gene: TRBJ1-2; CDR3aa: CASSPPGQEGYTF; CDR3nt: TGTGCCAGCTCACCGCCGGGACAGGAGGGCTACACCTTC
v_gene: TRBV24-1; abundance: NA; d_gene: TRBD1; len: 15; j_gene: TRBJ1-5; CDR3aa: CATSDPTGGNQPQHF; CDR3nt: TGTGCCACCAGTGACCCGACAGGGGGTAATCAGCCCCAGCATTTT
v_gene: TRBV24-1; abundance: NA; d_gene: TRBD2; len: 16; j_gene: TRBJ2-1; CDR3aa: CATSDRTSGSLNEQFF; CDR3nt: TGTGCCACCAGTGACAGGACTAGCGGGAGTTTGAATGAGCAGTTCTTC
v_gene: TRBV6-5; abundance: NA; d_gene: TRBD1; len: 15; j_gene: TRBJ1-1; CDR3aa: CASSRTGGDFTEAFF; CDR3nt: TGTGCCAGCAGCCGGACAGGGGGCGATTTCACTGAAGCTTTCTTT
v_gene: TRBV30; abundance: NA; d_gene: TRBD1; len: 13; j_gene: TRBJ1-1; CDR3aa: CGGQGRLGTEAFF; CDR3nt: TGTGGAGGACAGGGAAGGTTAGGGACTGAAGCTTTCTTT
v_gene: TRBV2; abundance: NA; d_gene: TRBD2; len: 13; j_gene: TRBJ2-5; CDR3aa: CASSERLAETQYF; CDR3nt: TGTGCCAGCAGTGAGAGACTAGCCGAGACCCAGTACTTC
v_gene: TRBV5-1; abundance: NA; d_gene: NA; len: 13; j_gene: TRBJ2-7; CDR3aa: CASSLRVPYEQYF; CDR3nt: TGCGCCAGCAGCTTGAGAGTCCCCTACGAGCAGTACTTC
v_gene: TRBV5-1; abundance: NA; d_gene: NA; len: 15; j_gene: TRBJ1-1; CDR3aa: CASSLASGSVTEAFF; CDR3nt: TGCGCCAGCAGCTTGGCTTCTGGCAGTGTGACTGAAGCTTTCTTT
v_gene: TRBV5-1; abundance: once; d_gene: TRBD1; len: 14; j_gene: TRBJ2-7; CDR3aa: CASSPTGGTYEQYF; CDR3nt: TGCGCCAGCAGCCCCACAGGGGGAACCTACGAGCAGTACTTC
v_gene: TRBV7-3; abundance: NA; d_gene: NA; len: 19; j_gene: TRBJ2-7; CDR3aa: CASMPLGGAGNRSSYEQYF; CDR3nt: TGTGCCAGCATGCCCCTGGGGGGGGCAGGTAACCGGAGCTCCTACGAGCAGTACTTC
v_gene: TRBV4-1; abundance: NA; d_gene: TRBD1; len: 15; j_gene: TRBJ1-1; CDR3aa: CASSPGQGGDTEAFF; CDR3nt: TGCGCCAGCAGCCCGGGACAGGGAGGAGACACTGAAGCTTTCTTT
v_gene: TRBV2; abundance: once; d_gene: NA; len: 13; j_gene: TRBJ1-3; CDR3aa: CASSREPGNTIYF; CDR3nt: TGTGCCAGCAGCCGGGAACCTGGAAACACCATATATTTT
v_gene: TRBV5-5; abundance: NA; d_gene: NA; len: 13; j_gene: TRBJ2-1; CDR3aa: CASSDEEYNEQFF; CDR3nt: TGTGCCAGCAGCGACGAGGAGTACAATGAGCAGTTCTTC
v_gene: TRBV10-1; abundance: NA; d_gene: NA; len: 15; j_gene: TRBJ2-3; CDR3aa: CASSESSGWTDTQYF; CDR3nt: TGCGCCAGCAGTGAGTCTAGCGGTTGGACAGATACGCAGTATTTT
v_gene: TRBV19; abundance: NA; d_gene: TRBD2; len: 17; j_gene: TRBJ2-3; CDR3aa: CASRKGVGTSGADTQYF; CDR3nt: TGTGCCAGTAGAAAGGGTGTAGGGACTAGCGGTGCAGATACGCAGTATTTT
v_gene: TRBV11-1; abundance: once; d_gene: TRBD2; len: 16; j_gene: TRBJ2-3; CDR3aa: CASSLGDGLEPDTQYF; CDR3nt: TGTGCCAGCAGCTTAGGGGACGGACTAGAACCAGATACGCAGTATTTT
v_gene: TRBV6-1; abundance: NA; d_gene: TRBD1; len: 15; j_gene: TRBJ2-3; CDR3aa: CASSEQDRDTDTQYF; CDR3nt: TGTGCCAGCAGTGAACAGGACAGGGACACAGATACGCAGTATTTT
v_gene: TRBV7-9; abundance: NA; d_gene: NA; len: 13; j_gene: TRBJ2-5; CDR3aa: CASSSDSQETQYF; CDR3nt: TGTGCCAGCAGCTCGGACAGTCAAGAGACCCAGTACTTC
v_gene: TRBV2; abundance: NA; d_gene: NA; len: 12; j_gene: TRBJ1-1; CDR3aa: CASSEDRTEAFF; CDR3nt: TGTGCCAGCAGTGAAGATCGGACTGAAGCTTTCTTT
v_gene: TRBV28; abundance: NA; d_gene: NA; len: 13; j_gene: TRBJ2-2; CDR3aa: CASSLQADGELFF; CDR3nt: TGTGCCAGCAGTTTACAAGCGGACGGGGAGCTGTTTTTT
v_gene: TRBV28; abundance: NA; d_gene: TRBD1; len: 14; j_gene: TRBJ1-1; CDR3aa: CASSSRTGNTEAFF; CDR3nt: TGTGCCAGCAGTTCGAGGACAGGTAACACTGAAGCTTTCTTT
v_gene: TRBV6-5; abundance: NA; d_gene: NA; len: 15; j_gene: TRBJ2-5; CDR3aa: CASSRPGFRVETQYF; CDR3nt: TGTGCCAGCAGCCGCCCGGGCTTCAGGGTTGAGACCCAGTACTTC
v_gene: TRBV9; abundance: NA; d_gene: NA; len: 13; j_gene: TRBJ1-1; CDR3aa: CASSAGGNTEAFF; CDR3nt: TGTGCCAGCAGCGCGGGAGGGAACACTGAAGCTTTCTTT
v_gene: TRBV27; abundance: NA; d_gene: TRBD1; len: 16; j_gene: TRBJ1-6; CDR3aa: CASSLAGTGVNSPLHF; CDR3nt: TGTGCCAGCAGTTTAGCCGGGACAGGGGTAAATTCACCCCTCCACTTT
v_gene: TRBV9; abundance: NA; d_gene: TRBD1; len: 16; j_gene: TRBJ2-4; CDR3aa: CASSPGGSRAKNIQYF; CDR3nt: TGTGCCAGCAGCCCAGGGGGTTCTAGGGCCAAAAACATTCAGTACTTC
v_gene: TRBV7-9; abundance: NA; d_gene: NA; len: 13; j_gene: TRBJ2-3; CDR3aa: CASSSTGRYTQYF; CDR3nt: TGTGCCAGCAGCTCTACAGGGCGCTATACGCAGTATTTT
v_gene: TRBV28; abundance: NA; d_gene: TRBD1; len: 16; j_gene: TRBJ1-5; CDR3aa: CASSRFPGQGAQPQHF; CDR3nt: TGTGCCAGCAGTAGATTTCCGGGACAGGGGGCCCAGCCCCAGCATTTT
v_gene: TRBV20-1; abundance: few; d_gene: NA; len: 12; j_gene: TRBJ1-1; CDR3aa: CSASFGNTEAFF; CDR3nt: TGCAGTGCTAGTTTCGGGAACACTGAAGCTTTCTTT
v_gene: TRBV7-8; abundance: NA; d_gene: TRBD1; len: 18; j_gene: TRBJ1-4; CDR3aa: CASSLRRKVGTAPSELFF; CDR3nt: TGTGCCAGCAGCTTAAGACGGAAAGTCGGGACAGCCCCGTCGGAACTGTTTTTT
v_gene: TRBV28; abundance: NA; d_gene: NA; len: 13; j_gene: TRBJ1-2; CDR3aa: CASRSQGNYGYTF; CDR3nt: TGTGCCAGCAGGTCACAGGGCAACTATGGCTACACCTTC
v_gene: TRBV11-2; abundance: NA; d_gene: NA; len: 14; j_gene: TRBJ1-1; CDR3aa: CASSLGAGNTEAFF; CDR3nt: TGTGCCAGCAGCTTAGGCGCGGGTAATACTGAAGCTTTCTTT
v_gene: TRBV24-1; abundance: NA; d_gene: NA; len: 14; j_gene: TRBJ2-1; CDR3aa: CATSVQGKDNEQFF; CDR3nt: TGTGCCACCAGCGTACAGGGTAAGGACAATGAGCAGTTCTTC
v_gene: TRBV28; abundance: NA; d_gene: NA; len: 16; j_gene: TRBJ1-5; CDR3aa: CASTLGGVEGNQPQHF; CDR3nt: TGTGCCAGCACCCTCGGTGGAGTCGAAGGCAATCAGCCCCAGCATTTT
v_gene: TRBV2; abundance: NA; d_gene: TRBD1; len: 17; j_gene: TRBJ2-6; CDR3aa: CASSEGTGTSGANVLTF; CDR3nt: TGTGCCAGCAGTGAAGGGACAGGGACCTCTGGGGCCAACGTCCTGACTTTC
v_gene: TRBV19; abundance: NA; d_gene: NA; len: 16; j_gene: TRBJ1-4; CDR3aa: CAAGGKGTATNEKLFF; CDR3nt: TGTGCCGCAGGAGGAAAGGGCACAGCAACTAATGAAAAACTGTTTTTT